This T cell receptor beta chain comes out of a study of CD8+ T cells in alopecia areata. Study outcomes and limitations: Higher clonality was seen in lesional scalp than in normal scalp, especially in alopecia totalis/universalis. Mice gave a clearer picture of TCR sharing than patients did, possibly for HLA-related reasons.

Punch biopsies of lesional scalp, plus peripheral blood, were taken from alopecia areata patients. This clone has a single count. Its antigen is unidentified. The length of the CDR3 is 14 residues. V lost 6 bases and J lost 7; bases outside the gene matches: 9. CDR1 is MNHEY and CDR2 is SMNVEV in the germline V gene (reference sequence). RNA extraction and reverse transcription yielded cDNA as sequencing template. TCRdb keeps only in-frame clones here, not all; method: immunoSEQ multiplex PCR. The repertoire includes 110,000 or so clones, about 60% of them detected once, and 20% to 30% sits in the top ten.

This TCR came from a human donor with alopecia areata. The V gene is TRBV27, the J gene TRBJ2-1; 7 bases are a match to TRBD1. Sequencing was carried out using NKG2D-low CD8+ T cells sorted from blood. CDR3 nucleotides: TGTGCCAGCAGCTCCGCAGGGGGTCGGAATGAGCAGTTCTTC. Encoded protein: CASSSAGGRNEQFF.